The clone carrying this T cell receptor (beta chain) was picked up many times. Its target is unknown. The CDR3 loop spans 14 amino acids. The V end lost 7 bases, the J end lost 0 bases, and 12 bases lay between the germline ends. The data originate from a study of type 1 regulatory T cells. Regarding the study as a whole: Type 1 regulatory T cells had a more restricted TCR repertoire than non-type 1 regulatory T cells.

TCRdb independently ran MiXCR on the reads; one entry per CDR3 protein. The sample holds approximately 77,000 distinct CDR3 sequences, about 20% seen once. This receptor was identified in a human donor in good health. The sample consisted of cultured type 1 regulatory T (Tr1) cells, either the whole culture or a sorted fraction (not recorded which). The rearrangement uses TRBV12-3 or TRBV12-4 and TRBJ1-1; TRBD1 is a possible D gene (6 bases). The CDR3 DNA reads as TGTGCCAGCACCCGTACAGGGATGAACACTGAAGCTTTCTTT. It specifies CASTRTGMNTEAFF.